This T cell receptor (beta chain) emerged from a study of T cell responses to AZD1222 COVID-19 vaccine. Whole-study findings and limits: Close to half of all spike-specific TCRs reportedly target regions of the variants that are unmutated. Spike as a whole was targeted by vaccine-associated CD4 TCRs, dominant at 160-218 and 743-854.

Per germline, CDR1 SGHAT and CDR2 FQNNGV. The CDR3 contains 13 residues. The V end was cut by 8 bases, the J end by 10 bases, with 20 bases between. The assay was immunoSEQ multiplex PCR, and TCRdb's table has in-frame clones only and misses some. Of about 130,000 clones in the sample, less than 95% were seen once. This clone has a handful of counts. The target antigen is unknown. The receptor was isolated from an adult in good health. The input for sequencing was peripheral blood, taken on day 0 of MenACWY control vaccination. The V gene is TRBV11-2, the J gene TRBJ1-1; D gene ambiguous. This CDR3 is CASGEAAGASAFF. In DNA, the CDR3 is TGTGCCAGCGGCGAGGCCGCCGGTGCGTCAGCTTTCTTT.